One T cell receptor beta chain is described in this entry. Germline CDR1 MNHEY, CDR2 SMNVEV (reference sequence). The CDR3 has 15 residues. V was clipped by 10 bases and J by 7 bases, with 25 bases between them. Profiling relied on immunoSEQ multiplex PCR, and the TCRdb table lists in-frame clones only, not all of them. The sample consists of 150,000 to 200,000 clones, approximately 90% of them appearing once. The sample originates from a study of control samples from healthy donors and cancer patients. This sequence was found in a man younger than 40 in good health. This chain uses TRBV27 with TRBJ1-2, with unresolved D. Sequenced material: blood. The CDR3 spells CATQLRWEPAGGYTF. The CDR3, as DNA: TGTGCCACCCAACTCCGGTGGGAACCGGCTGGTGGCTACACCTTC.